This section outlines one TCR beta chain sequence together with its context. This record comes from a study of blood T cell repertoires in COVID-19. The data were produced by immunoSEQ multiplex PCR, yet TCRdb's version contains in-frame clones alone and is incomplete. The table records 200,000 to 250,000 clones, around 82% of them present only once. The TCR originated in a woman in her 70s with acute or convalescent COVID-19. Sequenced input: peripheral blood.

CDR3 loop: CASSSRNQETQYF. CDR3 in DNA: TGTGCCAGCTCATCTAGGAATCAAGAGACCCAGTACTTC. V and J are TRBV18 and TRBJ2-5; no clear D gene. The CDR3 loop spans 13 amino acids. With 5 bases removed from V and 2 bases from J, the gap between germline ends came to 9 bases. CDR1 and CDR2 from the germline V gene are KGHSH and LQKENI.